The clone carrying this T cell receptor (beta chain) was seen more than once but under ten times. The antigen is undetermined. Trimming removed 3 bases at V and 0 bases at J, with 3 bases between. The germline gives CDR1 LNHNV, CDR2 YYDKDF (reference sequence). CDR3 length equals 12 residues. These data belong to a study of identical twins. Overall study results and limits: Reduced insertions were recorded for abundant cord blood beta clonotypes, with no such pattern in memory repertoires.

Unique molecular identifiers were in the cDNA, with template-switch universal primer binding. One entry per CDR3 protein, called by TCRdb with MiXCR from the 5' RACE reads. The sample gives over 550,000 distinct CDR3 sequences, about 7.6% of which show up once; around 1.6% is in the top ten. This sample also appeared in a second study, on yellow fever vaccine responses in identical twins.

Sequences were obtained from PBMCs. This chain uses TRBV15 with TRBJ2-7; D gene ambiguous. This TCR was sampled from a woman aged 18 to 35 in good health. CDR3 coding DNA: TGTGCCACCAGCAGGAGCTCCTACGAGCAGTACTTC. Protein product: CATSRSSYEQYF.